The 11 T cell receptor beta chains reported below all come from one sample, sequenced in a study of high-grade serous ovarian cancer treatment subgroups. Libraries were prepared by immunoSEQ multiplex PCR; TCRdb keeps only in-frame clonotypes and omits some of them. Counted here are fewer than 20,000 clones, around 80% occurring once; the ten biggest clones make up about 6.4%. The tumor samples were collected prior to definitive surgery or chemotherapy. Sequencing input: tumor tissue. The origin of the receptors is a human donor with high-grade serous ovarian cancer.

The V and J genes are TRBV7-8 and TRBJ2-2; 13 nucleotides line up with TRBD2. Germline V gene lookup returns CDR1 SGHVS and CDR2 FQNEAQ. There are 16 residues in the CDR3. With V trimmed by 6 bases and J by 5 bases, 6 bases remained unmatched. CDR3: CASSPPGLAGTGELFF. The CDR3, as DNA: TGTGCCAGCAGTCCTCCGGGACTAGCGGGGACCGGGGAGCTGTTTTTT.

The CDR3 spells CASSGEGLMQYF. The CDR3 DNA is TGTGCCAGCAGTGGTGAGGGGCTAATGCAGTATTTT. The V call is TRBV6-1, the J call TRBJ2-3; D is possibly TRBD1 or TRBD2 (5 bases each). Trimming stripped 4 bases from V and 11 bases from J, with 13 bases between. CDR1 MNHNS and CDR2 SASEGT come from the germline V gene. The CDR3 runs to 12 residues.

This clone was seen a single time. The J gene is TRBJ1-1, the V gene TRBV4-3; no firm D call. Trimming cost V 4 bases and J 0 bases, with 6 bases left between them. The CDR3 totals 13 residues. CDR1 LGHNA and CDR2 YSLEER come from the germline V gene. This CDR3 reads CASSPLMNTEAFF. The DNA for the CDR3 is TGCGCCAGCAGCCCGTTGATGAACACTGAAGCTTTCTTT.

The CDR3 region is CASSLFGGGPYNEQFF. CDR3 sequence (DNA): TGTGCCAGCAGCCTGTTCGGCGGAGGGCCCTACAATGAGCAGTTCTTC. The chain joins TRBV4-2 to TRBJ2-1; D is perhaps TRBD2 (6 bases). Germline V lookup: CDR1 LGHNA, CDR2 YNFKEQ. Trimming cost V 4 bases and J 2 bases, with 15 bases left between them. CDR3 length equals 16 residues.

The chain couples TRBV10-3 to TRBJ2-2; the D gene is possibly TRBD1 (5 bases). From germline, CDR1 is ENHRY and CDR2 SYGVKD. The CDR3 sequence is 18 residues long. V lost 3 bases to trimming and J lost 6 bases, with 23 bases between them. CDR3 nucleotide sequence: TGTGCCATCAGTGAATACGACAGAACACAACTATACGCCGGGGAGCTGTTTTTT. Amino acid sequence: CAISEYDRTQLYAGELFF.

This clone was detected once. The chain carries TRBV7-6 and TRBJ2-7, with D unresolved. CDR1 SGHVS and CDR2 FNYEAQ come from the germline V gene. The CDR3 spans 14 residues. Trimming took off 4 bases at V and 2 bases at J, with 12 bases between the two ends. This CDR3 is CASSSGPPPYEQYF. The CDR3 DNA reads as TGTGCCAGCAGCTCGGGTCCACCTCCCTACGAGCAGTACTTC.

The CDR3 spells CASSLGAGAGGTEAFF. The CDR3, as DNA: TGTGCCAGCAGCTTAGGGGCAGGGGCTGGAGGCACTGAAGCTTTCTTT. The V call is TRBV11-2, the J call TRBJ1-1, with a possible D match to TRBD1 (6 bases). Trimming took off 1 base at V and 4 bases at J, with 16 bases between the two ends. This CDR3 is 16 amino acids long. The V gene's germline CDR1 is SGHAT and CDR2 FQNNGV.

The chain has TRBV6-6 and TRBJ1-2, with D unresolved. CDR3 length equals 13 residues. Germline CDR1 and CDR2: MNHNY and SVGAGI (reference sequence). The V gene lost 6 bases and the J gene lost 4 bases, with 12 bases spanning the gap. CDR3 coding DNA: TGTGCCAGCAGCCCCGACTCCCCCTATGGCTACACCTTC. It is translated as CASSPDSPYGYTF.

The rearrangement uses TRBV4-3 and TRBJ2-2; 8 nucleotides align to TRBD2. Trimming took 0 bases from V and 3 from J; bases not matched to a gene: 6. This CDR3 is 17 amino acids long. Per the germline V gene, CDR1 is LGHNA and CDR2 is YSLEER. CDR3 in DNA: TGCGCCAGCAGCCAAGAAATCCCTAGCGGGCACACCGGGGAGCTGTTTTTT. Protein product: CASSQEIPSGHTGELFF.

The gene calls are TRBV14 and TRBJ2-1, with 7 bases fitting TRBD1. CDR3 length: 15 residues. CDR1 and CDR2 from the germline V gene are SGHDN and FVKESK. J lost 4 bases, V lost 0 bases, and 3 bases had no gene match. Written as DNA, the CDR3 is TGTGCCAGCAGCCAAGAGGGACAGTTTTACAATGAGCAGTTCTTC. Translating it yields CASSQEGQFYNEQFF.

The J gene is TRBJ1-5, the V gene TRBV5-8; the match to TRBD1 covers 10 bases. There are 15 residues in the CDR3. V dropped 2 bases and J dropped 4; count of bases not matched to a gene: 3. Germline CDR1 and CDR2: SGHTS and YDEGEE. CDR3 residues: CASSFGTGANQPQHF. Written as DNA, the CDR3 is TGTGCCAGCAGCTTCGGGACAGGGGCTAATCAGCCCCAGCATTTT.